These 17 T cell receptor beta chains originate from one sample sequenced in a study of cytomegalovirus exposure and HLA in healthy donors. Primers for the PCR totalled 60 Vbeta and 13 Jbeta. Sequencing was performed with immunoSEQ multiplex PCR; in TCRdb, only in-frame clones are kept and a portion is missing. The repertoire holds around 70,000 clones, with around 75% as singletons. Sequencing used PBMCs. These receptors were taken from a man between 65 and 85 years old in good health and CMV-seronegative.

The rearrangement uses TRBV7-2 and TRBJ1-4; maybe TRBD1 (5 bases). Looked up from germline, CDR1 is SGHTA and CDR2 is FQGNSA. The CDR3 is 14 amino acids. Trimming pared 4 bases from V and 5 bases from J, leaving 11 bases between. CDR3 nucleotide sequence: TGTGCCAGCAGCTCACAGGAAGCAAATGAAAAACTGTTTTTT. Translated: CASSSQEANEKLFF. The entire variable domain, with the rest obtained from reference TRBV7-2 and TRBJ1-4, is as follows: GAGVSQSPSNKVTEKGKDVELRCDPISGHTALYWYRQSLGQGLEFLIYFQGNSAPDKSGLPSDRFSAERTGGSVSTLTIQRTQQEDSAVYLCASSSQEANEKLFFGSGTQLSVL.

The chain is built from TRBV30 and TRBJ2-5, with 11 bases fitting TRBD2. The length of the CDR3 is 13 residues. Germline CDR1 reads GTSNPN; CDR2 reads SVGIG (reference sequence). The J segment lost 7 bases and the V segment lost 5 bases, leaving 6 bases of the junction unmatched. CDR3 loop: CAWDTLAGGTQYF. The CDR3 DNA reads TGTGCCTGGGATACCCTAGCGGGGGGGACCCAGTACTTC.

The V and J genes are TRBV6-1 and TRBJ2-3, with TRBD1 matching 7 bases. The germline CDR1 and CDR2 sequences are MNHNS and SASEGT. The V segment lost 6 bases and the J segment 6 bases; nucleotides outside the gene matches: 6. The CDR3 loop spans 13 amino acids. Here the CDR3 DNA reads TGTGCCAGCAGGACAGGGCCCCCCGATACGCAGTATTTT. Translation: CASRTGPPDTQYF.

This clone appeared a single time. The CDR3 DNA sequence: TGTGCCGGAAGATGGGGAGGGTTCATGAACACTGAAGCTTTCTTT. Its protein is CAGRWGGFMNTEAFF. The chain has TRBV30 and TRBJ1-1, with D uncertain. V was pared by 8 bases and J by 0 bases, with 19 bases between. Germline values: CDR1 GTSNPN, CDR2 SVGIG (reference sequence). This CDR3 has 15 residues.

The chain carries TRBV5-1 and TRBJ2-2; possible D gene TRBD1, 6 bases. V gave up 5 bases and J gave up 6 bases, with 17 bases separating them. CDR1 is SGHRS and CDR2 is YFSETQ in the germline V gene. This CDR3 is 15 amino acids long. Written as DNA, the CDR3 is TGCGCCAGCAGGACAGGACTTATCAACCCCGGGGAGCTGTTTTTT. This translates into CASRTGLINPGELFF. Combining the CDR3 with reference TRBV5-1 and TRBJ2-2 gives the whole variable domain KAGVTQTPRYLIKTRGQQVTLSCSPISGHRSVSWYQQTPGQGLQFLFEYFSETQRNKGNFPGRFSGRQFSNSRSEMNVSTLELGDSALYLCASRTGLINPGELFFGEGSRLTVL.

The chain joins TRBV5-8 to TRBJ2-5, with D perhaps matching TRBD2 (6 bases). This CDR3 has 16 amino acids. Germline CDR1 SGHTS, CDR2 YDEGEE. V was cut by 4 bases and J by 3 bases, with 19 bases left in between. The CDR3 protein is CASSPGGTVFKETQYF. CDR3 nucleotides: TGTGCCAGCAGCCCCGGCGGGACCGTCTTTAAAGAGACCCAGTACTTC.

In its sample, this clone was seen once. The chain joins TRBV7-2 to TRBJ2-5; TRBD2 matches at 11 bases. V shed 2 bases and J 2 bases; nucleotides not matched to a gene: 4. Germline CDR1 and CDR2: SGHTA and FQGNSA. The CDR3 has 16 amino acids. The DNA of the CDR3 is TGTGCCAGCAGCTTAATGGCTAGCGGGGGGCAAGAGACCCAGTACTTC. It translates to CASSLMASGGQETQYF.

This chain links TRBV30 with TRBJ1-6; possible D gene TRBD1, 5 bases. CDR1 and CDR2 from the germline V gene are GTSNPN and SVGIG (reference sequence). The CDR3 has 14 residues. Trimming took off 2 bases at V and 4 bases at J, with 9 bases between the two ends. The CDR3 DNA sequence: TGTGCCTGGAGTCCCGGGGGTTATAATTCACCCCTCCACTTT. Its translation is CAWSPGGYNSPLHF.

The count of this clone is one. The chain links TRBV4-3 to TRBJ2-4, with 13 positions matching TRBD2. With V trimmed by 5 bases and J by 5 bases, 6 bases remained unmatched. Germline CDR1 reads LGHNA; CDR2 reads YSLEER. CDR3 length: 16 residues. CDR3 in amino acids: CASSTELAGGQNIQYF. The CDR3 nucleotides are TGCGCCAGCAGCACAGAACTAGCGGGAGGGCAAAACATTCAGTACTTC.

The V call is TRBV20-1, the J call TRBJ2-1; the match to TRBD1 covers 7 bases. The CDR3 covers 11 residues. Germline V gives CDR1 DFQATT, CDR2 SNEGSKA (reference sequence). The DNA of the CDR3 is TGCAGCCCGACAGGGAACAATGAGCAGTTCTTC. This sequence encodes CSPTGNNEQFF.

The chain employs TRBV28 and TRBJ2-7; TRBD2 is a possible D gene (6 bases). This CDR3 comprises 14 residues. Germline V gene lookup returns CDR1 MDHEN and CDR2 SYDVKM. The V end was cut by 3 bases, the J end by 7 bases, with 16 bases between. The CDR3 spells CASSFSGAREEQYF. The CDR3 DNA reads TGTGCCAGCAGTTTTAGTGGGGCACGGGAGGAGCAGTACTTC.

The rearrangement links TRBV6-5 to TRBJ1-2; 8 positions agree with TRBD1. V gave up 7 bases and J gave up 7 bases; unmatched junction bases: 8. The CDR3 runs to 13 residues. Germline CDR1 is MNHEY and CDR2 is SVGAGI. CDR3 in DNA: TGTGCCAGCACGTTACAGGGGGGCCGTGGCTACACCTTC. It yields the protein CASTLQGGRGYTF.

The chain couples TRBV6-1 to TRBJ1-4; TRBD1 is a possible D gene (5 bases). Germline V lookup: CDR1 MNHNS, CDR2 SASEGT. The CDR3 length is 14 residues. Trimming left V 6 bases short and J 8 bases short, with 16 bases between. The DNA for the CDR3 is TGTGCCAGCAGAAACGGGGGAATCCGCGAAAAACTGTTTTTT. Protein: CASRNGGIREKLFF.

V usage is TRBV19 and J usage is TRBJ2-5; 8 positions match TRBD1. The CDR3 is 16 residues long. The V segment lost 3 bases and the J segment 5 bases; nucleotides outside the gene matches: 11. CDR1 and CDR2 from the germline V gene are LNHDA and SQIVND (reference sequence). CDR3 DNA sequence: TGTGCCAGTAGTATCCACCCGTACAGGGGGGCCGAGACCCAGTACTTC. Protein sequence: CASSIHPYRGAETQYF.

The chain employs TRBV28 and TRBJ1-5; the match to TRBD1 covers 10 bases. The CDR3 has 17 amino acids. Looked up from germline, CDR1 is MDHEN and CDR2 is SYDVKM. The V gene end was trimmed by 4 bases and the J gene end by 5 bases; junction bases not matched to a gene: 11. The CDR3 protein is CASSSPGQGFSDQPQHF. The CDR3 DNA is TGTGCCAGCAGTTCCCCGGGACAGGGGTTTTCGGATCAGCCCCAGCATTTT.

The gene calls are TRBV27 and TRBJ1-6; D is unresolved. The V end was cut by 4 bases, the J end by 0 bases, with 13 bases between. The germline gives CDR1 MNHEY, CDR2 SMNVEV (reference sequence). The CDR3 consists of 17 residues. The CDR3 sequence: CASSYVRAASYNSPLHF. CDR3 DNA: TGTGCCAGCAGTTATGTGAGGGCCGCCTCCTATAATTCACCCCTCCACTTT.

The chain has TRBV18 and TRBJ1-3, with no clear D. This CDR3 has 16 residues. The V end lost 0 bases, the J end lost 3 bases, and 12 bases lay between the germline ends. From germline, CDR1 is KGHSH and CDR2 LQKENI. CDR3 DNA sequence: TGTGCCAGCTCACCACCGGCGGGGATCGGTGGAAACACCATATATTTT. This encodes CASSPPAGIGGNTIYF.